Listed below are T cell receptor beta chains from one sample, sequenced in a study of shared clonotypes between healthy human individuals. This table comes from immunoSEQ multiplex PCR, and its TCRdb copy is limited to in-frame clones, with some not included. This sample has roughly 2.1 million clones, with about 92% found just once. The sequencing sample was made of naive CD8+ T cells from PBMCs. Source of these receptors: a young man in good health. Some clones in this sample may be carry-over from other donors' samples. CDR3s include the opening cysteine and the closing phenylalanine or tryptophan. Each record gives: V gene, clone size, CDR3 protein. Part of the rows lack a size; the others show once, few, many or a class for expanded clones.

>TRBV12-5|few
CASGMGQGNTEAFF
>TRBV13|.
CAIQERGDTDTQYF
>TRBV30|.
CAWKDLSSGTSGSWSYEQYF
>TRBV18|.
CASSPRGSHAGGYRPYEQYF
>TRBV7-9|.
CASSSRLYGQGAHEQYF
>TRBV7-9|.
CASSLDPQGLAGYTF
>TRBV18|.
CASSPRDRTSWQETQYF
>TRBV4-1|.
CASSLGTPNTEAFF
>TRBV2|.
CASSGRPGTEAFF
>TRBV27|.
CASSRDAGNQPQHF
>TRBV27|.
CASSPGLAGDEQFF
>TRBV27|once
CASSSRGYEQYF
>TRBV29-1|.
CSVGGTEAFF
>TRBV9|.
CASSVEGQRISSYNEQFF
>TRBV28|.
CASSFLGAPYEQYF
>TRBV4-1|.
CASSQVGEETQYF
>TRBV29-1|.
CSVWLANEQYF